Reported below is one T cell receptor beta chain. Its antigen is unidentified. The sample originates from a study of human T cells and chemical hapten exposure. Across the whole study: Sensitization applied 2% DPC to approximately 2 cm by approximately 2 cm of upper inner arm skin. After 6 days, upper back 0.01% DPC patch tests were scored.

Findings and limits, study-wide: Positively correlated with patch test score were the counts of PT1 expanded TCRs.

The sample's time point: patch test 1, 2 weeks after DPC sensitization. Treatment of the sample: therapeutic diphenylcyclopropenone sensitization with weekly scalp DPC. MiXCR, applied by TCRdb to the RACE reads, yields one record per CDR3 protein. The table lists about 360,000 distinct CDR3 sequences, under 9% of them singletons. Germline V gene lookup returns CDR1 MNHNY and CDR2 SVGAGI (reference sequence). The germline V and J ends were trimmed by 0 bases and 5 bases, with 5 bases remaining between them. The CDR3 covers 13 residues. The rearrangement joins TRBV6-6 to TRBJ1-5; D ambiguous. This TCR was recovered from a woman aged 18-30 years with alopecia areata. Some clones in this sample may be carry-over from other donors' samples. Sequencing was performed on whole blood, taken in connection with sensitization to the hapten diphenylcyclopropenone (DPC). CDR3 residues: CASSYSKDQPQHF. In DNA, the CDR3 is TGTGCCAGCAGTTACTCGAAGGATCAGCCCCAGCATTTT.